The 14 T cell receptor beta chains listed next were all sequenced from one sample in a study of radiation and T cells in renal cell carcinoma. Time point here: blood 2 weeks post-SBRT. Indicated treatment: 15 Gy SBRT to primary tumor, nephrectomy 4 weeks later. TCRdb keeps only in-frame clones here, not all; method: immunoSEQ multiplex PCR. The repertoire holds more than 150,000 clones, with approximately 88% as singletons. Material: blood, obtained from a patient whose treatment included radiotherapy and nephrectomy. The receptors stem from a woman in her forties or fifties with renal cell carcinoma.

This chain connects TRBV14 to TRBJ1-1; D is uncertain. The germline gives CDR1 SGHDN, CDR2 FVKESK. V lost 0 bases, J lost 4 bases, and 9 bases lay in between. CDR3 size: 14 residues. The CDR3 sequence is CASSQEIQTTEAFF. The CDR3 DNA reads TGTGCCAGCAGCCAAGAGATCCAGACCACTGAAGCTTTCTTT.

This clone was detected once. The chain has TRBV15 and TRBJ2-1; 9 bases are shared with TRBD2. This CDR3 has 15 amino acids. V shed 0 bases and J 4 bases; nucleotides not matched to a gene: 1. Per the germline V gene, CDR1 is LNHNV and CDR2 is YYDKDF (reference sequence). CDR3 residues: CATSRESGGYNEQFF. CDR3 coding DNA: TGTGCCACCAGCAGAGAAAGCGGGGGGTACAATGAGCAGTTCTTC.

This chain joins TRBV30 and TRBJ1-5; perhaps TRBD1 as D (5 bases). The CDR3 spans 16 residues. Germline V gives CDR1 GTSNPN, CDR2 SVGIG (reference sequence). V lost 2 bases and J 0 bases, leaving 14 bases between the germline ends. The CDR3 region has the DNA TGTGCCTGGAGTATCGGGACCCCTTATAGCAATCAGCCCCAGCATTTT. Translated: CAWSIGTPYSNQPQHF. The whole variable domain, remainder taken from reference TRBV30 and TRBJ1-5, is SQTIHQWPATLVQPVGSPLSLECTVEGTSNPNLYWYRQAAGRGLQLLFYSVGIGQISSEVPQNLSASRPQDRQFILSSKKLLLSDSGFYLCAWSIGTPYSNQPQHFGDGTRLSIL.

This sequence joins TRBV2 and TRBJ2-4; D is ambiguous. Trimming removed 6 bases from V and 0 bases from J, with 9 bases in between. Germline V CDR1 and CDR2: SNHLY, FYNNEI. The CDR3 extends over 14 amino acids. The CDR3 loop reads CASRWDLAKNIQYF. The CDR3 DNA sequence: TGTGCCAGCAGGTGGGATCTAGCCAAAAACATTCAGTACTTC.

This chain joins TRBV11-2 and TRBJ1-6, with D possibly TRBD1 on 5 matching bases. The CDR3 spans 16 residues. Germline V gene lookup returns CDR1 SGHAT and CDR2 FQNNGV. Trimming removed 0 bases at V and 5 bases at J, with 11 bases between. CDR3 in DNA: TGTGCCAGCAGCTTAGAGTACACAGGAGATAATTCACCCCTCCACTTT. Its protein product is CASSLEYTGDNSPLHF.

V usage is TRBV6-5 and J usage is TRBJ1-1; D is unresolved. The CDR3 has 16 residues. Germline-derived CDR1 and CDR2 are MNHEY and SVGAGI. V lost 0 bases to trimming and J lost 4 bases, with 15 bases between them. CDR3 bases: TGTGCCAGCAGTTACTCCGGGCACCCGCCCCCCACTGAAGCTTTCTTT. Protein product: CASSYSGHPPPTEAFF.

The chain couples TRBV7-3 to TRBJ1-3; the D is unclear. The CDR3 has 13 residues. CDR1 SGHTA and CDR2 FQGTGA come from the germline V gene. Trimming shortened V by 5 bases and J by 8 bases, and 13 bases separated the two germline ends. The CDR3 sequence: CASSLLYGDTIYF. DNA of the CDR3: TGTGCCAGCAGCCTTTTATACGGTGACACCATATATTTT.

V usage is TRBV7-9 and J usage is TRBJ2-1; 9 nucleotides match TRBD2. The ends lost 5 bases at V and 7 bases at J; junction bases unmatched: 18. Germline CDR1 is SEHNR and CDR2 is FQNEAQ (reference sequence). This CDR3 comprises 18 residues. The CDR3 nucleotides read TGTGCCAGCAGCACGCCCGGGCGGGGGGGCCGAAGTAGAAATGAGCAGTTCTTC. This translates into CASSTPGRGGRSRNEQFF.

The genes are TRBV4-1 and TRBJ2-7; TRBD1 matches at 11 bases. This CDR3 has 17 amino acids. V was pared by 3 bases and J by 5 bases, with 12 bases of the junction left unmatched. Germline-derived CDR1 and CDR2 are MGHRA and YSYEKL. DNA for the CDR3: TGCGCCAGCAGCCACCCCGAGGGACAGGGGGGGTCTGACGAGCAGTACTTC. As protein: CASSHPEGQGGSDEQYF.

The chain recombines TRBV5-1 with TRBJ1-2; D remains ambiguous. The CDR3 runs to 14 residues. V was pared by 2 bases and J by 2 bases, with 10 bases between. Per the germline V gene, CDR1 is SGHRS and CDR2 is YFSETQ. As DNA, the CDR3 is TGCGCCAGCAGCTTCGGAGAAGGCAACTATGGCTACACCTTC. Protein: CASSFGEGNYGYTF.

The CDR3 DNA reads TGTGCCAGCAGCTCCGAGGGGCCCCAGCATTTT. Translation gives CASSSEGPQHF. This chain uses TRBV7-2 with TRBJ1-5; no clear D gene. CDR1 and CDR2 (germline): SGHTA, FQGNSA. Trimming took off 4 bases at V and 9 bases at J, with 7 bases between the two ends. This CDR3 has 11 amino acids.

This clone was observed once. The chain couples TRBV25-1 to TRBJ1-4, with a tentative D call TRBD1 (5 bases). The V end lost 8 bases, the J end lost 8 bases, and 18 bases lay between the germline ends. This CDR3 has 14 amino acids. Germline-derived CDR1 and CDR2 are MGHDK and SYGVNS. CDR3 sequence (DNA): TGTGCCAGCTCAGTCGGGGGTACGGAGGAAAAACTGTTTTTT. Its translation is CASSVGGTEEKLFF.

The V gene is TRBV5-6, the J gene TRBJ2-1; 8 bases align to TRBD2. Germline V lookup: CDR1 SGHDT, CDR2 YYEEEE. The V gene end was trimmed by 6 bases and the J gene end by 1 base; junction bases not matched to a gene: 12. This CDR3 comprises 17 residues. The CDR3: CASTRSGRGGSYNEQFF. DNA of the CDR3: TGTGCCAGCACCAGATCTGGTCGCGGGGGGTCCTACAATGAGCAGTTCTTC.

The chain couples TRBV6-5 to TRBJ1-2; no clear D gene. Looked up from germline, CDR1 is MNHEY and CDR2 is SVGAGI. Trimming left V 8 bases short and J 4 bases short, with 8 bases between. The CDR3 spans 11 residues. CDR3 protein: CASFVGYGYTF. CDR3 bases: TGTGCCAGCTTTGTGGGCTATGGCTACACCTTC.